This T cell receptor beta chain derives from a study of T cells in Graves' hyperthyroidism and ophthalmopathy. The CDR3 spans 14 residues. After removal of 6 bases from V and 2 bases from J, the junction contained 5 bases not matched to a gene. Germline CDR1 MDHEN, CDR2 SYDVKM. Clinicians diagnosed patients from clinical symptoms, serum thyroxine and TRAb, thyroid ultrasound and orbital computed tomography. PBMCs came from around 9.7 ml fresh peripheral blood. This clonotype was counted ten times or more. What it recognizes is unknown. Regarding the study as a whole: Most thyroid clonotypes that were expanded above 0.001 also turned up in blood. In the analysis, a 13 V-J model separated ophthalmopathy from stable hyperthyroidism.

RNA transcripts gave rise to amplified TCR beta CDR3 regions. HTBI primers were used for first-round RT-PCR of the TCR CDR3. TCRdb reanalysed the multiplex PCR reads using MiXCR and keeps one entry per CDR3 protein. This repertoire shows fewer than 350,000 distinct CDR3 sequences, around 19% found once; its top ten account for under 45%. The sequenced sample was blood. The clonotype comes from a man in his forties or fifties with Graves' ophthalmopathy. The rearrangement uses TRBV28 and TRBJ1-1; the match to TRBD1 covers 8 bases. The CDR3, as DNA: TGTGCCAGCAGGTTGGGACAGGTAAACACTGAAGCTTTCTTT. As protein: CASRLGQVNTEAFF.